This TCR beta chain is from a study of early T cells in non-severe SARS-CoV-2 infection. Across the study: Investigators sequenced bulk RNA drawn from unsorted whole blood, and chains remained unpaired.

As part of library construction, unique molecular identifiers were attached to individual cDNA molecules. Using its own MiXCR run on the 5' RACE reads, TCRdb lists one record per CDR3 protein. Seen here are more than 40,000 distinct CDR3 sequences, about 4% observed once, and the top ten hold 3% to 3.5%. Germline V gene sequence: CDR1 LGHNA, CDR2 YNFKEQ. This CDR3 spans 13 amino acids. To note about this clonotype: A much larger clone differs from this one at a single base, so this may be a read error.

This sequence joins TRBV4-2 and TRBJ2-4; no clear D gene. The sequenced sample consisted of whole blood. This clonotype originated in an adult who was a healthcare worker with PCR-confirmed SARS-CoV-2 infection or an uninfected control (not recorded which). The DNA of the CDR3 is TGTGCCAGCAGCCAAGATCCCAAATACATTCAGTACTTC. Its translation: CASSQDPKYIQYF.